The 21 T cell receptor beta chains listed next were all sequenced from one sample in a study of beta chain features in type 1 diabetes. Findings and limits, study-wide: In every one of the four CD4+ subsets, TCRB CDR3s were moderately but significantly shorter in Type 1 diabetes patients.

Of the isolated RNA, all was reverse transcribed, and so the sequenced material was expressed TCRB transcripts. The table came from immunoSEQ multiplex PCR; TCRdb's copy has only in-frame clones and leaves some out. The sample lists roughly 24,000 clones; more than 45% were seen once. Their target antigens are unknown. The sequenced sample consisted of stem cell memory CD4+ T cells from blood. These receptors were obtained from a man aged 18 to 29 with type 1 diabetes.

A few counts support this clone. The chain combines TRBV5-1 with TRBJ1-6; D is unresolved. The CDR3 is 13 amino acids. Deletions cut 6 bases from V and 3 bases from J, with 7 bases between. Germline CDR1 reads SGHRS; CDR2 reads YFSETQ. CDR3 in amino acids: CASMAGYNSPLHF. CDR3 DNA sequence: TGCGCCAGCATGGCAGGCTATAATTCACCCCTCCACTTT. Looking up the rest from reference TRBV5-1 and TRBJ1-6 gives the full variable domain: KAGVTQTPRYLIKTRGQQVTLSCSPISGHRSVSWYQQTPGQGLQFLFEYFSETQRNKGNFPGRFSGRQFSNSRSEMNVSTLELGDSALYLCASMAGYNSPLHFGNGTRLTVT.

The chain has TRBV5-4 and TRBJ2-3; D remains ambiguous. This CDR3 region has 16 residues. V dropped 4 bases and J dropped 6 bases, with 21 bases sitting between them. Looked up from germline, CDR1 is SGHNT and CDR2 is YYREEE (reference sequence). The CDR3: CASSPYGGQYRDTQYF. Here the CDR3 DNA reads TGTGCCAGCAGCCCGTACGGCGGCCAGTATAGGGATACGCAGTATTTT.

This clone has just a few counts. The V and J genes are TRBV7-2 and TRBJ2-4; D might be TRBD1 (6 bases). This CDR3 region has 13 residues. Deletions cut 1 base from V and 12 bases from J, with 13 bases between. Germline V gene data show CDR1 as SGHTA and CDR2 as FQGNSA. CDR3 sequence reads: CASSLEDSLDQYF. The CDR3 DNA is TGTGCCAGCAGCTTAGAGGACAGTCTCGATCAGTACTTC.

V is TRBV27 and J is TRBJ2-5; D is unresolved. V gave up 3 bases and J gave up 1 base, with 9 bases separating them. The CDR3 has 14 residues. CDR1 is MNHEY and CDR2 is SMNVEV in the germline V gene (reference sequence). As DNA, the CDR3 is TGTGCCAGCAGTTTTTCAGATCGCCAAGAGACCCAGTACTTC. It yields the protein CASSFSDRQETQYF.

This clone was counted a few times. This chain connects TRBV18 to TRBJ2-3; 7 nucleotides align to TRBD2. The CDR3 length is 16 residues. Germline V gene lookup returns CDR1 KGHSH and CDR2 LQKENI. V was pared by 0 bases and J by 4 bases, with 7 bases of the junction left unmatched. The CDR3 sequence is CASSPPNGGRADTQYF. The CDR3 region has the DNA TGTGCCAGCTCACCACCCAACGGGGGGAGAGCAGATACGCAGTATTTT.

The chain combines TRBV15 with TRBJ1-2; no clear D gene. Trimming removed 0 bases from V and 5 bases from J, with 7 bases in between. The CDR3 runs 13 residues. Germline V gene lookup returns CDR1 LNHNV and CDR2 YYDKDF (reference sequence). This CDR3 reads CATSRDAGYGYTF. CDR3 bases: TGTGCCACCAGCAGAGATGCAGGATATGGCTACACCTTC.

The rearrangement uses TRBV2 and TRBJ2-7; 9 positions match TRBD1. Germline V gene lookup returns CDR1 SNHLY and CDR2 FYNNEI. Unmatched junction bases numbered 9, after V lost 2 bases and J lost 4 bases. The CDR3 contains 16 residues. The CDR3 is CASSESTGTGRYEQYF. The CDR3 nucleotides are TGTGCCAGCAGTGAATCAACCGGGACAGGGAGGTACGAGCAGTACTTC.

The chain couples TRBV7-9 to TRBJ2-1; 7 bases are shared with TRBD2. The ends lost 4 bases at V and 5 bases at J; junction bases unmatched: 5. CDR1 SEHNR and CDR2 FQNEAQ come from the germline V gene (reference sequence). The CDR3 is 14 residues long. CDR3 nucleotides: TGTGCCAGCAGCTCTGGGACTACAAACAATGAGCAGTTCTTC. Amino acid sequence: CASSSGTTNNEQFF.

This clone has more than one count but fewer than ten. The V call is TRBV9, the J call TRBJ1-5; 10 bases are a match to TRBD1. The CDR3 length is 15 residues. Germline V gene data show CDR1 as SGDLS and CDR2 as YYNGEE. V was clipped by 0 bases and J by 7 bases; unmatched bases: 4. The CDR3 bases are TGTGCCAGCAGCGTAGAAGGGACAGGGGACCAGCCCCAGCATTTT. This sequence encodes CASSVEGTGDQPQHF. The whole variable domain, remainder taken from reference TRBV9 and TRBJ1-5, is DSGVTQTPKHLITATGQRVTLRCSPRSGDLSVYWYQQSLDQGLQFLIQYYNGEERAKGNILERFSAQQFPDLHSELNLSSLELGDSALYFCASSVEGTGDQPQHFGDGTRLSIL.

A few counts support this clone. The chain employs TRBV11-2 and TRBJ2-1, with TRBD1 identical over 7 bases. With 5 bases clipped from V and 5 bases from J, the junction kept 3 bases outside the gene matches. The CDR3 runs to 13 residues. Germline V gives CDR1 SGHAT, CDR2 FQNNGV. The CDR3 protein is CASSRDRNNEQFF. In DNA, the CDR3 is TGTGCCAGCAGCCGGGACAGAAACAATGAGCAGTTCTTC.

Only one count was recorded for this clone. The chain joins TRBV2 to TRBJ2-7, with D possibly matching TRBD2 (5 bases). Germline lookup yields CDR1 SNHLY and CDR2 FYNNEI. CDR3 length: 13 residues. V was trimmed by 2 bases and J by 6 bases, leaving 11 bases between them. CDR3 nucleotide sequence: TGTGCCAGCAGTGAACACCTAGCCTCCGAGCAGTACTTC. Residues: CASSEHLASEQYF.

About this clone itself: Other nucleotide sequences from this sample produce the same CDR3. This chain links TRBV6-5 with TRBJ1-1, with 9 bases matching TRBD1. The CDR3 spans 14 residues. J lost 2 bases, V lost 6 bases, and 4 bases had no gene match. Germline CDR1 and CDR2: MNHEY and SVGAGI. The CDR3 protein is CASSRTGGNTEAFF. The CDR3, as DNA: TGTGCCAGCAGCAGAACAGGGGGCAACACTGAAGCTTTCTTT.

The chain has TRBV7-9 and TRBJ1-5; possibly TRBD1 for D (5 bases). This CDR3 is built from 14 residues. CDR1 and CDR2 (germline): SEHNR, FQNEAQ (reference sequence). The V end was cut by 5 bases, the J end by 5 bases, with 13 bases between. CDR3 nucleotides: TGTGCCAGCAGCCAATGGGGGGATCATCAGCCCCAGCATTTT. As protein: CASSQWGDHQPQHF.

This clone has just a few counts. The V call is TRBV28, the J call TRBJ2-7, with D perhaps TRBD2 (5 bases). This CDR3 spans 13 amino acids. The V end lost 3 bases, the J end lost 11 bases, and 17 bases lay between the germline ends. Germline V gene sequence: CDR1 MDHEN, CDR2 SYDVKM. In DNA, the CDR3 is TGTGCCAGCAGTTTTAGTGGGGTAAAGGAGGAGTACTTC. Its translation: CASSFSGVKEEYF.

V gene TRBV4-3 combines with J gene TRBJ1-3; tentative D call: TRBD1 (6 bases). The CDR3 length is 16 residues. CDR1 is LGHNA and CDR2 is YSLEER in the germline V gene. Between the trimmed V and J ends, which lost 2 bases and 4 bases, there was a span of 15 bases. In nucleotides, the CDR3 is TGCGCCAGCAGCCAATCCCGGGGGGGCGCCGGAAACACCATATATTTT. Translating gives CASSQSRGGAGNTIYF.

The gene calls are TRBV4-1 and TRBJ2-7; TRBD1 matches at 9 bases. Trimming removed 6 bases from V and 5 bases from J; junction bases left unmatched: 8. Per the germline V gene, CDR1 is MGHRA and CDR2 is YSYEKL. The CDR3 is made up of 14 amino acids. CDR3 region: CASSTPGQGHEQYF. Here the CDR3 DNA reads TGCGCCAGCAGTACTCCGGGACAGGGTCACGAGCAGTACTTC.

This chain links TRBV21-1 with TRBJ2-2; TRBD1, as called in the table, went unchecked against the DNA. TRBV21-1 represents a pseudogene. The CDR3 runs to 16 residues. In nucleotides, the CDR3 is TGTGCCAGCAGCGAAGAGGCAGGTGCTGACACCGGGGAGCTGTTTTTT. Protein: CASSEEAGADTGELFF.

V gene TRBV7-6 combines with J gene TRBJ2-5; D is undetermined. Germline-derived CDR1 and CDR2 are SGHVS and FNYEAQ. CDR3 size: 11 residues. With 3 bases removed from V and 5 bases from J, the gap between germline ends came to 4 bases. The CDR3 is CASSFGETQYF. Written as DNA, the CDR3 is TGTGCCAGCAGCTTCGGGGAGACCCAGTACTTC.

The gene calls are TRBV7-2 and TRBJ1-1; D is unclear. Germline V gives CDR1 SGHTA, CDR2 FQGNSA. The V and J ends lost 2 bases and 3 bases respectively, with 16 bases between them. This CDR3 has 16 amino acids. CDR3 DNA: TGTGCCAGCAGCTTACAAGCCAGCCGGAGGCACACTGAAGCTTTCTTT. Translation gives CASSLQASRRHTEAFF.

The CDR3 protein is CASSRQGAFYGYTF. CDR3 nucleotides: TGTGCCAGCAGCAGACAGGGCGCTTTCTATGGCTACACCTTC. The chain is built from TRBV7-9 and TRBJ1-2; TRBD1 matches at 7 bases. The junction had 7 bases not matched to a gene; V was cut back by 5 bases and J by 4 bases. The CDR3 loop spans 14 amino acids. The germline gives CDR1 SEHNR, CDR2 FQNEAQ (reference sequence).

The rearrangement links TRBV19 to TRBJ1-1; D is unclear. The CDR3 runs to 13 residues. Trimming shortened V by 6 bases and J by 2 bases, and 10 bases separated the two germline ends. Looked up from germline, CDR1 is LNHDA and CDR2 is SQIVND (reference sequence). The CDR3 bases are TGTGCCAGTAGAGTCCAGACAAACACTGAAGCTTTCTTT. Protein sequence: CASRVQTNTEAFF.